The 25 T cell receptor beta chains below all came from one sample that was sequenced in a study of shared clonotypes between healthy human individuals. Sequencing was performed with immunoSEQ multiplex PCR; in TCRdb, only in-frame clones are kept and a portion is missing. The sample yields about 2 million clones, about 95% seen once. As defined, naive CD8 cells were CD45RO-negative and positively selected for CCR7, with terminally differentiated effector memory CD45RA+ cells excluded. Sequencing was carried out using naive CD8+ T cells sorted from blood. Source of these receptors: a man aged 18 to 29 in good health.

This rearrangement joins TRBV2 to TRBJ1-4; D unclear. This CDR3 spans 17 amino acids. CDR1 SNHLY and CDR2 FYNNEI come from the germline V gene. Trimming removed 0 bases at V and 0 bases at J, with 11 bases between. CDR3 nucleotide sequence: TGTGCCAGCAGTGAAGCAGAGGCAGATACAACTAATGAAAAACTGTTTTTT. Protein: CASSEAEADTTNEKLFF.

CDR3 sequence (DNA): TGTGCCAGCAGCTCTCTACAGGGGGCGGTGAACTATGGCTACACCTTC. This codes for CASSSLQGAVNYGYTF. V is TRBV7-9 and J is TRBJ1-2; 9 nucleotides align to TRBD1. The CDR3 contains 16 residues. Losses at the gene ends were 4 bases for V and 2 bases for J; bases not matched to a gene: 8. The germline V gene has CDR1 SEHNR and CDR2 FQNEAQ (reference sequence).

The V call is TRBV6-6, the J call TRBJ1-4; tentative D call: TRBD1 (6 bases). V was pared by 4 bases and J by 6 bases, with 18 bases between. Germline loops: CDR1 MNHNY, CDR2 SVGAGI (reference sequence). This CDR3 region has 16 residues. CDR3 sequence reads: CASSSLGAGEDEKLFF. CDR3 DNA sequence: TGTGCCAGCAGTTCCCTCGGGGCAGGGGAGGATGAAAAACTGTTTTTT.

The V and J genes are TRBV4-1 and TRBJ1-2; possibly TRBD1 for D (5 bases). V lost 0 bases and J lost 3, with 14 bases in between. Germline lookup yields CDR1 MGHRA and CDR2 YSYEKL. The CDR3 sequence is 16 residues long. The CDR3 nucleotides are TGCGCCAGCAGCCAAGATCGATGGGGCGCAGACTATGGCTACACCTTC. It specifies CASSQDRWGADYGYTF.

This clone has a single count. The chain carries TRBV11-2 and TRBJ2-5; TRBD1 matches at 7 bases. V gave up 5 bases and J gave up 6 bases; unmatched junction bases: 12. CDR1 is SGHAT and CDR2 is FQNNGV in the germline V gene. The length of the CDR3 is 15 residues. The CDR3 DNA sequence: TGTGCCAGCAGCCACACAACCGACAGGGCAAAGACCCAGTACTTC. Translation gives CASSHTTDRAKTQYF.

V and J are TRBV6-5 and TRBJ2-2; D is undetermined. This CDR3 has 13 residues. Trimming shortened V by 7 bases and J by 5 bases, and 11 bases separated the two germline ends. Germline CDR1 reads MNHEY; CDR2 reads SVGAGI. The CDR3 DNA is TGTGCCAGCACCCCAGTGCGTACCGGGGAGCTGTTTTTT. Its translation: CASTPVRTGELFF.

The rearrangement joins TRBV29-1 to TRBJ2-7; TRBD2 agrees at 11 bases. The CDR3 has 15 amino acids. With V trimmed by 6 bases and J by 1 base, 8 bases remained unmatched. Germline V gene data show CDR1 as SQVTM and CDR2 as ANQGSEA. CDR3 residues: CSVPGTSGFSYEQYF. The DNA for the CDR3 is TGCAGCGTCCCCGGGACTAGCGGATTTTCCTACGAGCAGTACTTC.

The chain combines TRBV4-1 with TRBJ1-1, with 7 bases matching TRBD1. In germline, CDR1 is MGHRA, CDR2 YSYEKL. The V and J ends lost 5 bases and 3 bases, in that order; junction bases with no gene match: 9. The CDR3 consists of 15 residues. Here the CDR3 DNA reads TGCGCCAGCAGCTACTTCGACAGGGTGGACACTGAAGCTTTCTTT. Its translation: CASSYFDRVDTEAFF.

V usage is TRBV27 and J usage is TRBJ1-3, with 7 bases that match TRBD1. J lost 0 bases, V lost 4 bases, and 6 bases had no gene match. Germline V gene data show CDR1 as MNHEY and CDR2 as SMNVEV (reference sequence). The CDR3 spans 16 residues. The CDR3 here is CASSSRTGFSGNTIYF. Written as DNA, the CDR3 is TGTGCCAGCAGTTCCCGGACAGGTTTCTCTGGAAACACCATATATTTT.

The rearrangement links TRBV7-6 to TRBJ2-7; possibly TRBD1 for D (6 bases). V was clipped by 0 bases and J by 5 bases, with 11 bases between them. Germline CDR1 and CDR2: SGHVS and FNYEAQ. This CDR3 spans 14 amino acids. The CDR3 DNA is TGTGCCAGCAGCTTAGCGGGCGCAGGGGACGAGCAGTACTTC. Protein: CASSLAGAGDEQYF.

J is TRBJ2-7 and V is TRBV7-9; 11 positions match TRBD1. Germline CDR1 SEHNR, CDR2 FQNEAQ (reference sequence). The CDR3 loop spans 15 amino acids. After removal of 3 bases from V and 2 bases from J, the junction contained 3 bases not matched to a gene. CDR3 residues: CASSFEGQGAYEQYF. CDR3 DNA sequence: TGTGCCAGCAGCTTCGAGGGACAGGGGGCCTACGAGCAGTACTTC. Combining the CDR3 with reference TRBV7-9 and TRBJ2-7 gives the whole variable domain DTGVSQNPRHKITKRGQNVTFRCDPISEHNRLYWYRQTLGQGPEFLTYFQNEAQLEKSRLLSDRFSAERPKGSFSTLEIQRTEQGDSAMYLCASSFEGQGAYEQYFGPGTRLTVT.

Comment on this clone: Other DNA sequences of this sample code for an identical CDR3. The rearrangement uses TRBV7-8 and TRBJ2-5; D gene unclear. Trimming took off 4 bases at V and 2 bases at J, with 2 bases between the two ends. CDR3 length equals 11 residues. Germline CDR1 SGHVS, CDR2 FQNEAQ. In DNA form, the CDR3 reads TGTGCCAGCAGCTCGCAAGAGACCCAGTACTTC. The encoded protein is CASSSQETQYF.

This chain links TRBV6-5 with TRBJ2-7; possible D gene TRBD2, 6 bases. V gave up 5 bases and J gave up 0 bases, with 14 bases separating them. Germline V gene lookup returns CDR1 MNHEY and CDR2 SVGAGI. The CDR3 is made up of 15 amino acids. As DNA, the CDR3 is TGTGCCAGCAGTCCCAGGGCGGGGAGCTCCTACGAGCAGTACTTC. Residues: CASSPRAGSSYEQYF.

This clone was detected only once. V gene TRBV2 combines with J gene TRBJ1-5; D gene ambiguous. Germline lookup yields CDR1 SNHLY and CDR2 FYNNEI. CDR3 size: 13 residues. V lost 0 bases and J lost 5, with 5 bases in between. The CDR3 DNA reads TGTGCCAGCAGTGAAGCTCCTGATCAGCCCCAGCATTTT. Residues: CASSEAPDQPQHF.

This chain links TRBV5-4 with TRBJ2-3, with D uncertain. Trimming took 3 bases from V and 3 from J, leaving 8 bases between them. Germline CDR1 SGHNT, CDR2 YYREEE (reference sequence). There are 13 residues in the CDR3. The CDR3 DNA sequence: TGTGCCAGCAGCTCATGGGGTACAGATACGCAGTATTTT. It is translated as CASSSWGTDTQYF.

This chain joins TRBV7-2 and TRBJ2-7; TRBD1 might be the D (6 bases). Germline CDR1 and CDR2: SGHTA and FQGNSA. CDR3 length equals 15 residues. Between the trimmed V and J ends, which lost 4 bases and 5 bases, there was a span of 18 bases. DNA of the CDR3: TGTGCCAGCAGCTCAAGGAGAGACAGGTTGGACGAGCAGTACTTC. Translating gives CASSSRRDRLDEQYF.

The genes are TRBV14 and TRBJ2-7; D is undetermined. CDR1 and CDR2 (germline): SGHDN, FVKESK. V dropped 0 bases and J dropped 6 bases, with 9 bases sitting between them. The CDR3 contains 13 residues. CDR3 DNA: TGTGCCAGCAGCCAAGAATCACGCTCCGAGCAGTACTTC. Residues: CASSQESRSEQYF.

The J gene is TRBJ2-1, the V gene TRBV6-6; D call uncertain. Germline CDR1 is MNHNY and CDR2 is SVGAGI (reference sequence). Trimming took 7 bases from V and 0 from J, leaving 16 bases between them. The CDR3 sequence is 16 residues long. The CDR3 coding sequence is TGTGCCAGCACAGACACCGAACCAGACTCCTACAATGAGCAGTTCTTC. Translating it yields CASTDTEPDSYNEQFF.

The chain has TRBV4-3 and TRBJ2-1; no clear D. CDR3 size: 14 residues. Germline V gene data show CDR1 as LGHNA and CDR2 as YSLEER. V was pared by 1 base and J by 6 bases, with 10 bases between. This CDR3 reads CASSQGPASNEQFF. The CDR3 coding sequence is TGCGCCAGCAGCCAAGGGCCGGCAAGCAATGAGCAGTTCTTC.

J is TRBJ2-7 and V is TRBV6-5, with unresolved D. Germline V gene sequence: CDR1 MNHEY, CDR2 SVGAGI. Between the trimmed V and J ends, which lost 1 base and 0 bases, there was a span of 10 bases. This CDR3 comprises 15 residues. CDR3 in amino acids: CASSYFLGSSYEQYF. The CDR3 DNA is TGTGCCAGCAGTTACTTCCTGGGATCCTCCTACGAGCAGTACTTC.

The rearrangement uses TRBV5-1 and TRBJ2-5; 7 bases fit TRBD1. This CDR3 contains 15 residues. CDR1 is SGHRS and CDR2 is YFSETQ in the germline V gene. V gave up 0 bases and J gave up 5 bases; unmatched junction bases: 7. CDR3 in DNA: TGCGCCAGCAGCTTGGAAGGGGGCTTTATCGAGACCCAGTACTTC. Translated: CASSLEGGFIETQYF. Filled out from reference TRBV5-1 and TRBJ2-5, the complete variable domain reads KAGVTQTPRYLIKTRGQQVTLSCSPISGHRSVSWYQQTPGQGLQFLFEYFSETQRNKGNFPGRFSGRQFSNSRSEMNVSTLELGDSALYLCASSLEGGFIETQYFGPGTRLLVL.

For the CDR3, the DNA is TGTGCCACCAGCGAGGGCAACTCCTACGAGCAGTACTTC. Translated: CATSEGNSYEQYF. The chain employs TRBV15 and TRBJ2-7, with D possibly TRBD2 on 5 matching bases. The CDR3 has 13 amino acids. CDR1 and CDR2 (germline): LNHNV, YYDKDF (reference sequence). Between the trimmed V and J ends, which lost 5 bases and 0 bases, there was a span of 8 bases.

This chain connects TRBV6-5 to TRBJ2-2; no firm D call. The V and J ends lost 2 bases and 5 bases respectively, with 6 bases between them. Looked up from germline, CDR1 is MNHEY and CDR2 is SVGAGI. This CDR3 comprises 13 residues. The CDR3 region has the DNA TGTGCCAGCAGTTACCACGGAACCGGGGAGCTGTTTTTT. It is translated as CASSYHGTGELFF.

The gene calls are TRBV4-1 and TRBJ1-1; TRBD1 is a possible D gene (6 bases). V gave up 4 bases and J gave up 0 bases, with 21 bases separating them. The CDR3 covers 18 residues. Germline V gene data show CDR1 as MGHRA and CDR2 as YSYEKL. The CDR3 bases are TGCGCCAGCAGCCTCCAGCTAGCAGGGACAATTATGAACACTGAAGCTTTCTTT. Translation: CASSLQLAGTIMNTEAFF.

The CDR3 nucleotides are TGTGCCAGCAGCTTATTCGAGGGGAACGAGCAGTACTTC. Amino acid sequence: CASSLFEGNEQYF. This chain uses TRBV7-3 with TRBJ2-7; possibly TRBD1 or TRBD2 for D (5 bases each). The length of the CDR3 is 13 residues. Germline V CDR1 and CDR2: SGHTA, FQGTGA. Trimming left V 2 bases short and J 5 bases short, with 10 bases between.